The entry below gives a single T cell receptor beta chain sequence along with its context. The CDR3 consists of 16 residues. From germline, CDR1 is DFQATT and CDR2 SNEGSKA (reference sequence). Trimming removed 5 bases at V and 4 bases at J, with 21 bases between. Donors had localized lung adenocarcinoma, a non-small cell lung cancer. Each CDR3 protein gets one entry after TCRdb re-called the PCR reads with MiXCR. The sample carries 9,500 to 11,000 distinct CDR3 sequences, 53% recorded once. The data are from a study of CD4 and CD8 cells across lung adenocarcinoma regions. The chain carries TRBV20-1 and TRBJ2-1; tentative D call: TRBD1 (6 bases). The sample was CD4+ T cells from the center of a lung tumor. The receptor's source is a male donor with lung adenocarcinoma. The CD4 and CD8 labels of this study may be unreliable. The CDR3 region is CSALRDTRITYNEQFF. As DNA, the CDR3 is TGCAGTGCTTTACGGGACACTCGTATTACTTACAATGAGCAGTTCTTC.